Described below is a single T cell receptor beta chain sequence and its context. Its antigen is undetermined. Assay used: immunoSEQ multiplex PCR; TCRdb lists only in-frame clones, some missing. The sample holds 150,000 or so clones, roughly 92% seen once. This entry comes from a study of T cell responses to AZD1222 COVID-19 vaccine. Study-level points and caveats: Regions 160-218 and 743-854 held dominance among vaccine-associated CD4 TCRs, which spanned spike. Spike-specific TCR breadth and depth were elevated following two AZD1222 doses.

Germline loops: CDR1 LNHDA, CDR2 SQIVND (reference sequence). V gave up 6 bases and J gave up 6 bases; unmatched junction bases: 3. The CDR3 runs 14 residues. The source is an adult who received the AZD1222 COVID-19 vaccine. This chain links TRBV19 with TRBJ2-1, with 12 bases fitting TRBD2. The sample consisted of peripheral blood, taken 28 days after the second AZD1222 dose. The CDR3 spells CASRELAGGNEQFF. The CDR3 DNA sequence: TGTGCCAGTAGGGAACTAGCGGGGGGCAATGAGCAGTTCTTC.